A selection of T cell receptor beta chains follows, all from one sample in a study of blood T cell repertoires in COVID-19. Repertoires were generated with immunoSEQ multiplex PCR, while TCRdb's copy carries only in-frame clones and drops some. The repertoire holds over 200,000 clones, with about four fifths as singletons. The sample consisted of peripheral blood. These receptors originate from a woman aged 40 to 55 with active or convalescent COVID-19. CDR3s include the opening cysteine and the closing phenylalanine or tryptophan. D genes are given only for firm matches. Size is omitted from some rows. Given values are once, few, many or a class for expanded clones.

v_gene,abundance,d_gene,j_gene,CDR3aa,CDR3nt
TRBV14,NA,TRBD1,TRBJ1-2,CASSAAGTGGRRSYGYTF,TGTGCCAGCAGCGCTGCCGGGACAGGGGGTCGGCGGTCATATGGCTACACCTTC
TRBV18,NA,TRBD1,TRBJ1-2,CASSPDRDGYTF,TGTGCCAGCTCTCCCGACAGGGACGGCTACACCTTC
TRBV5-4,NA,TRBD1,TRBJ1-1,CASSWDSRNTEAFF,TGTGCCAGCAGCTGGGACAGCAGGAACACTGAAGCTTTCTTT
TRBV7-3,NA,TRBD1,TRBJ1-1,CASSETGVETEAFF,TGTGCCAGCAGCGAGACAGGGGTTGAGACTGAAGCTTTCTTT
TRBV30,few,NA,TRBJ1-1,CAWSVSRGTEAFF,TGTGCCTGGAGTGTATCCCGGGGAACTGAAGCTTTCTTT
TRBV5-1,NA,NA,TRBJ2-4,CASSLAGGKAKNIQYF,TGCGCCAGCAGCTTGGCAGGGGGGAAAGCCAAAAACATTCAGTACTTC
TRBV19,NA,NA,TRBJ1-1,CASRAGLGNTEAFF,TGTGCCAGTAGGGCGGGACTGGGGAACACTGAAGCTTTCTTT
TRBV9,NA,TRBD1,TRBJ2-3,CASSGVTGVSTDTQYF,TGTGCCAGCAGCGGAGTGACAGGGGTGAGCACAGATACGCAGTATTTT
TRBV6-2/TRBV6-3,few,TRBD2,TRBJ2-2,CASSSSGGRAGELFF,TGTGCCAGCAGTAGCTCGGGGGGAAGGGCCGGGGAGCTGTTTTTT
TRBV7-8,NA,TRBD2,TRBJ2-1,CASSLVGTSNYNEQFF,TGTGCCAGCAGCTTAGTAGGGACTAGCAACTACAATGAGCAGTTCTTC
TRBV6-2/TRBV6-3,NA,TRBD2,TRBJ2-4,CASSGLAGSLAKNIQYF,TGTGCCAGCAGTGGACTAGCGGGGTCTTTAGCCAAAAACATTCAGTACTTC
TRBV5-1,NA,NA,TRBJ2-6,CASSPTNRVGANVLTF,TGCGCCAGCAGCCCGACCAACAGGGTCGGGGCCAACGTCCTGACTTTC
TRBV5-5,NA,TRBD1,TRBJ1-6,CASSLAVQGPGPLHF,TGTGCCAGCAGCTTGGCCGTACAGGGGCCGGGGCCCCTCCACTTT
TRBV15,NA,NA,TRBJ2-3,CATSGGESTDTQYF,TGTGCCACCAGCGGCGGGGAAAGCACAGATACGCAGTATTTT
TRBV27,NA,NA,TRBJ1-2,CASTLHGPGGGYTF,TGTGCCAGCACCCTCCACGGCCCGGGGGGAGGCTACACCTTC
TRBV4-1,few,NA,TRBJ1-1,CASSQVGGILEAFF,TGCGCCAGCAGCCAAGTGGGGGGGATTCTTGAAGCTTTCTTT
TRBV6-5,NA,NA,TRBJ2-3,CASTDRSTDTQYF,TGTGCCAGCACCGACAGGAGCACAGATACGCAGTATTTT
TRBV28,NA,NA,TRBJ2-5,CASSRRLVGETQYF,TGTGCCAGCAGTCGCCGACTAGTAGGCGAGACCCAGTACTTC
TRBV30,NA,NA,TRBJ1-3,CAWSSRDIPGNTIYF,TGTGCCTGGAGTTCCCGGGACATCCCCGGAAACACCATATATTTT
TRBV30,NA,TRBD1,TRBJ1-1,CAWDRVLNTEAFF,TGTGCCTGGGACAGGGTACTGAACACTGAAGCTTTCTTT
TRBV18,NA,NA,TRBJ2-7,CASSPRDGPHEQYF,TGTGCCAGCTCACCCCGCGATGGTCCCCACGAGCAGTACTTC
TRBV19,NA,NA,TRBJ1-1,CASSISPRLTEAFF,TGTGCCAGTAGTATATCCCCCAGACTCACTGAAGCTTTCTTT
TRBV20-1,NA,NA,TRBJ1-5,CSASIRGMTQPQHF,TGCAGTGCTAGTATCCGGGGGATGACTCAGCCCCAGCATTTT
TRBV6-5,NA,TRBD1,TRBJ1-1,CASKMTGRTEAFF,TGTGCCAGCAAGATGACAGGGCGAACTGAAGCTTTCTTT
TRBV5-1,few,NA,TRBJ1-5,CASSPRPGIGNQPQHF,TGCGCCAGCAGCCCACGTCCAGGGATCGGCAATCAGCCCCAGCATTTT
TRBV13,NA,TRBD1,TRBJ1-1,CASSLGQGDTEAFF,TGTGCCAGCAGCTTGGGACAGGGGGACACTGAAGCTTTCTTT
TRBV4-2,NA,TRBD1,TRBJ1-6,CASSLGQGLGSPLHF,TGTGCCAGCAGCCTTGGACAGGGGCTAGGATCACCCCTCCACTTT
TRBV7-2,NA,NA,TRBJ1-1,CASSFQGWGDTEAFF,TGTGCCAGCAGCTTTCAGGGATGGGGCGACACTGAAGCTTTCTTT
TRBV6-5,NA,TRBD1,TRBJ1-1,CAVTGGETEAFF,TGTGCCGTAACAGGGGGGGAGACTGAAGCTTTCTTT
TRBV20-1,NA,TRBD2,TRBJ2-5,CSASSAGGETQYF,TGCAGTGCTAGTTCCGCGGGAGGGGAGACCCAGTACTTC
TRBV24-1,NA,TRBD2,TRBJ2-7,CATSDQSGGRDEQYF,TGTGCCACCAGTGATCAGTCGGGAGGCAGGGACGAGCAGTACTTC
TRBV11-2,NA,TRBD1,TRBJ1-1,CASSLGERTGAFF,TGTGCCAGCAGCTTAGGGGAGCGGACAGGAGCTTTCTTT
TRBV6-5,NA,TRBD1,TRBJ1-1,CASSSRWTGNTEAFF,TGTGCCAGCAGTTCCCGATGGACAGGCAACACTGAAGCTTTCTTT
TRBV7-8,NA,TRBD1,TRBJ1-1,CASSLGYRGRGSTEAFF,TGTGCCAGCAGCTTAGGGTACAGGGGGCGGGGGTCTACTGAAGCTTTCTTT
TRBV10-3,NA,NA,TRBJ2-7,CATKRGPSSYEQYF,TGTGCCACCAAACGGGGTCCCAGCTCCTACGAGCAGTACTTC
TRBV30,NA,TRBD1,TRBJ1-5,CAWSRDSVSNQPQHF,TGTGCCTGGAGCCGGGACAGTGTTAGCAATCAGCCCCAGCATTTT
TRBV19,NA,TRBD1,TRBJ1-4,CASSTTRRGQGREKLFF,TGTGCCAGTAGTACTACCCGTCGGGGACAGGGGCGTGAAAAACTGTTTTTT
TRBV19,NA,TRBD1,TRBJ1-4,CATSGWTGGSSTNEKLFF,TGTGCCACCTCCGGGTGGACAGGGGGCTCCTCAACTAATGAAAAACTGTTTTTT
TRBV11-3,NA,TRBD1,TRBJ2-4,CASSLATGTVTF,TGTGCCAGCAGCTTAGCAACCGGGACAGTAACCTTC
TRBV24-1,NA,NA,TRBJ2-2,CATSDSGFELFF,TGTGCCACCAGTGATTCGGGGTTTGAGCTGTTTTTT
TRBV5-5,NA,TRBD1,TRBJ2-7,CASSLGQGLTYEQYF,TGTGCCAGCAGCTTGGGACAGGGGCTAACCTACGAGCAGTACTTC
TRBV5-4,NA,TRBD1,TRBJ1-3,CASSSWTGGAGNTIYF,TGTGCCAGCAGCTCCTGGACAGGGGGAGCTGGAAACACCATATATTTT
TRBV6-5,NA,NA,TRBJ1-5,CASSRNRDNQPQHF,TGTGCCAGCAGCCGCAACAGGGATAATCAGCCCCAGCATTTT
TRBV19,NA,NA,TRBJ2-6,CASMGHNSGANVLTF,TGTGCCAGTATGGGGCATAACTCTGGGGCCAACGTCCTGACTTTC
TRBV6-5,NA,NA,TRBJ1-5,CASSPGVGNQPQHF,TGTGCCAGCAGTCCGGGGGTGGGCAATCAGCCCCAGCATTTT
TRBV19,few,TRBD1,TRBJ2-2,CASSAWQGATGELFF,TGTGCCAGTAGTGCCTGGCAGGGGGCCACCGGGGAGCTGTTTTTT